The 3 T cell receptor beta chains in this list originate from one sample, sequenced in a study of PD-L1 blockade in urothelial cancer (dated by TCRdb to 2017 to 2019). The library was generated by the immunoSEQ multiplex PCR assay. TCRdb's version of the immuneACCESS table is confined to in-frame rearrangements and falls short of the full clone set. An unresolved V gene accounts for under half of the shortfall where checked; the remainder is of unknown origin. The sample table contains fewer than 35,000 clones; only one count was recorded for over 80% of them. In total, the top ten clones hold approximately 3.7% of the sample. The sample here was PBMCs, taken around atezolizumab (anti-PD-L1) treatment. Every receptor here comes from a man aged 50 or older with urothelial cancer.

The chain combines TRBV18 with TRBJ1-1; TRBD1 might be the D (6 bases). The germline V gene encodes CDR1 KGHSH and CDR2 LQKENI. Between the trimmed V and J ends, which lost 1 base and 0 bases, there was a span of 18 bases. This CDR3 is built from 18 residues. CDR3 bases: TGTGCCAGCTCACCACTCTACCAGGGACATGGCATGAACACTGAAGCTTTCTTT. It yields the protein CASSPLYQGHGMNTEAFF.

The chain joins TRBV11-2 to TRBJ2-3; 9 nucleotides match TRBD1. The CDR3 extends over 17 amino acids. The germline V gene has CDR1 SGHAT and CDR2 FQNNGV. J was trimmed by 2 bases and V by 6 bases; bases with no gene match: 12. The chain's CDR3 is CASSRRPGTGNTDTQYF. DNA of the CDR3: TGTGCCAGCAGTCGGCGCCCCGGGACAGGGAACACAGATACGCAGTATTTT.

V gene TRBV19 combines with J gene TRBJ2-6; 7 bases line up with TRBD1. There are 17 residues in the CDR3. From germline, CDR1 is LNHDA and CDR2 SQIVND (reference sequence). The V segment lost 5 bases and the J segment 0 bases; nucleotides outside the gene matches: 7. The CDR3 DNA reads TGTGCCAGTAGTCACAGGGGTTCTCTCTCTGGGGCCAACGTCCTGACTTTC. Translating gives CASSHRGSLSGANVLTF.